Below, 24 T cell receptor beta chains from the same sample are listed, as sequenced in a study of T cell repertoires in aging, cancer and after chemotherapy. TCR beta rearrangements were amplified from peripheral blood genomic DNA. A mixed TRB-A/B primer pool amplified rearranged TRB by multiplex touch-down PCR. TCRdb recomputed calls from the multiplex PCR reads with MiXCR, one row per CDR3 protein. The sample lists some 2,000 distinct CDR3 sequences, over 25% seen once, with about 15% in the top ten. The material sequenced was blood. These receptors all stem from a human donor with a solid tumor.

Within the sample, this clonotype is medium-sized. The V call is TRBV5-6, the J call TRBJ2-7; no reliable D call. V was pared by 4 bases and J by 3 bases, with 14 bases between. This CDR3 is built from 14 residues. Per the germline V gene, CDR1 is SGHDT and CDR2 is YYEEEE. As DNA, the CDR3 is TGTGCCAGCAGCATGGACGTACCCTACTACGAGCAGTACTTC. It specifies CASSMDVPYYEQYF.

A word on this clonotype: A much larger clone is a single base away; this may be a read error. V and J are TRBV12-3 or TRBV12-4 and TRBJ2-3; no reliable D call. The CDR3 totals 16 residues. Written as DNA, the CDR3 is TGTGCCGGCAGTTTATTACGGGTTGAGAGCACAGATACGCAGTATTTT. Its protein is CAGSLLRVESTDTQYF.

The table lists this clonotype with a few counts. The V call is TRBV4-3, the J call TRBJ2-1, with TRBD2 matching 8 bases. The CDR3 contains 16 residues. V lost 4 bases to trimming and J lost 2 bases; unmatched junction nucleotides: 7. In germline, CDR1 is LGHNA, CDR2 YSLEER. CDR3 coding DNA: TGCGCCAGCAGCCTTATGAGCGGGGGCCCCTACAATGAGCAGTTCTTC. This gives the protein CASSLMSGGPYNEQFF.

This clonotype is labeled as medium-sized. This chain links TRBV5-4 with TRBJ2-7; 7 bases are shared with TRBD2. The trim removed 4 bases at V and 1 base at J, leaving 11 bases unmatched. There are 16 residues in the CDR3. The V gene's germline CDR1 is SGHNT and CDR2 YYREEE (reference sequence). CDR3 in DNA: TGTGCCAGCAGCCCGATGGGCGGGGGTTTTTCCTACGAGCAGTACTTC. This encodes CASSPMGGGFSYEQYF.

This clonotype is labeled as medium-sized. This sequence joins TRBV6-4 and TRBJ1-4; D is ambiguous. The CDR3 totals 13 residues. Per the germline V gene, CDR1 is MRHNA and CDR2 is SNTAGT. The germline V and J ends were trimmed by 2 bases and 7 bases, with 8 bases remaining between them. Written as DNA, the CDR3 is TGTGCCAGCAGTGACGGGCGGGGTGAAAAACTGTTTTTT. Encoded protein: CASSDGRGEKLFF.

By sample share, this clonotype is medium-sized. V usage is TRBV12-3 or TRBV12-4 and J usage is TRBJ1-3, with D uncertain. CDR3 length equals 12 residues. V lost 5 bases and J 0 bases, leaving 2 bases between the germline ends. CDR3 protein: CASSPSGNTIYF. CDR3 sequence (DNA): TGTGCCAGCAGTCCCTCTGGAAACACCATATATTTT.

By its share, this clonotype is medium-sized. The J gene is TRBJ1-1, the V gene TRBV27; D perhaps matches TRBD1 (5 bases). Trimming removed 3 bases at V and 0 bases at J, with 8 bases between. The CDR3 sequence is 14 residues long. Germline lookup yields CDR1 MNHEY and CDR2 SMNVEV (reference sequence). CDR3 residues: CASSFWGMNTEAFF. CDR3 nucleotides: TGTGCCAGCAGTTTTTGGGGGATGAACACTGAAGCTTTCTTT.

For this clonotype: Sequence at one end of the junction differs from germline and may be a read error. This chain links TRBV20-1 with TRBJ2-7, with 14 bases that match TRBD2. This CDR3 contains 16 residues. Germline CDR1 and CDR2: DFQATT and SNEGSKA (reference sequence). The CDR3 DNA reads TGCAGTGCTAGAGCGGGACTAGCGGGGGATTCCTCCGAGCAGTACTTC. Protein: CSARAGLAGDSSEQYF.

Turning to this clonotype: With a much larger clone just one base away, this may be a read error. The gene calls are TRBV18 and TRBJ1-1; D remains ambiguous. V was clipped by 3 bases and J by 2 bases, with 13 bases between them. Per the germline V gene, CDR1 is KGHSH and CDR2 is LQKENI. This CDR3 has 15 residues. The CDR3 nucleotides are TGTGCCAGCTCACCCTCCGGACCCATAAACACTGAAGCTTTCTTT. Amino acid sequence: CASSPSGPINTEAFF.

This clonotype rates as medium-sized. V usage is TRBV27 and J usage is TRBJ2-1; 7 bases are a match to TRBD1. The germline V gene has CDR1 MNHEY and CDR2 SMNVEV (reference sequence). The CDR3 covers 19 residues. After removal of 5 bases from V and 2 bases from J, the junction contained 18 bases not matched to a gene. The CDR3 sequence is CASSDIQRDRVRAYNEQFF. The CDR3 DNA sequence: TGTGCCAGCAGTGACATTCAACGCGACAGGGTCAGGGCCTACAATGAGCAGTTCTTC.

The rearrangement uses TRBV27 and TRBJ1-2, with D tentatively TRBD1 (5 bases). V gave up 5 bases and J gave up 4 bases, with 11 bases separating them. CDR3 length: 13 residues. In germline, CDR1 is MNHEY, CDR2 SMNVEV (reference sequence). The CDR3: CASSPGGTYGYTF. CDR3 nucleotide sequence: TGTGCCAGCAGTCCCGGGGGGACCTATGGCTACACCTTC.

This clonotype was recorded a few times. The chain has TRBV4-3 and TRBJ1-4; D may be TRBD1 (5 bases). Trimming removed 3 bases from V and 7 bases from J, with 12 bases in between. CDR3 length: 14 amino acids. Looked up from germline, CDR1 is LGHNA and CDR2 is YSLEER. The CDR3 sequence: CASSHNRDSEKLFF. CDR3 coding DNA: TGCGCCAGCAGCCACAATAGAGACAGTGAAAAACTGTTTTTT.

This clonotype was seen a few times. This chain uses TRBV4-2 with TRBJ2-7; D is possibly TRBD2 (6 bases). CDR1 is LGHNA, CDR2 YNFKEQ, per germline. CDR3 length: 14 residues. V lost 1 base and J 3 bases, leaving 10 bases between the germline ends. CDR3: CASSQGRGIYEQYF. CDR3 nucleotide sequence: TGTGCCAGCAGCCAAGGGCGGGGAATCTACGAGCAGTACTTC.

The CDR3 is CASSQAASYILNTGELFF. As DNA, the CDR3 is TGTGCCAGCAGCCAAGCCGCGAGCTATATCCTAAACACCGGGGAGCTGTTTTTT. V gene TRBV4-2 combines with J gene TRBJ2-2; D not certain. V lost 1 base and J lost 2, with 17 bases in between. Germline CDR1 is LGHNA and CDR2 is YNFKEQ. The CDR3 totals 18 residues.

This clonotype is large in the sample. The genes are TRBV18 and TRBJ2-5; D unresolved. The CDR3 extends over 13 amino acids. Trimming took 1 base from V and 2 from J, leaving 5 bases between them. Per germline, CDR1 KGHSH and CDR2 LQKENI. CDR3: CASSPLEQETQYF. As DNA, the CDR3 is TGTGCCAGCTCACCACTGGAACAAGAGACCCAGTACTTC.

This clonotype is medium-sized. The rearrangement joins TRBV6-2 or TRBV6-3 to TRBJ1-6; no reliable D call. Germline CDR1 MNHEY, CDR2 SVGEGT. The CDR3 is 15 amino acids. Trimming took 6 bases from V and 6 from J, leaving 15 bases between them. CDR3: CASSPAAEINSPLHF. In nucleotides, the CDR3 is TGTGCCAGCAGCCCCGCCGCAGAGATTAATTCACCCCTCCACTTT.

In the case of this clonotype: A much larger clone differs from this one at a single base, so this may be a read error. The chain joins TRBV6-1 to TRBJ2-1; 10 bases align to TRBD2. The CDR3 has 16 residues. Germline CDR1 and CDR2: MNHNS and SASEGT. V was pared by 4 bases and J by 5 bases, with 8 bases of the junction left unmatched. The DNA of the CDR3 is TGTGCCAGCAGTGCACAAGCGGGGGGGCCGGACAATGAGCAGTTCTTC. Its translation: CASSAQAGGPDNEQFF.

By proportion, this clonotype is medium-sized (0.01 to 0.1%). CDR3 nucleotides: TGTGCCAGCAGTTACCCCACGGGGGGTCAGCCCCAGCATTTT. Its translation: CASSYPTGGQPQHF. This chain links TRBV6-2 or TRBV6-3 with TRBJ1-5; tentatively, D is TRBD1 (5 bases). Per the germline V gene, CDR1 is MNHEY and CDR2 is SVGEGT. CDR3 size: 14 residues. Trimming took off 2 bases at V and 6 bases at J, with 11 bases between the two ends.

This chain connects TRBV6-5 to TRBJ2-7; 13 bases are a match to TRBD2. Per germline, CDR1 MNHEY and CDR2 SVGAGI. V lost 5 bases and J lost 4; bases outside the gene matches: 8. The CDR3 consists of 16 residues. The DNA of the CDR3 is TGTGCCAGCAGTGAAGAGACGACTAGCGGGGGGTACGAGCAGTACTTC. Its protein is CASSEETTSGGYEQYF.

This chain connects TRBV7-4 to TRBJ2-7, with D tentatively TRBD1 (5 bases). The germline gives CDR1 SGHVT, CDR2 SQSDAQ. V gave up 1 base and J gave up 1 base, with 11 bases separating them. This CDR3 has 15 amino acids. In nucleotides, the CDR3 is TGTGCCAGCAGCTTAGAGGGGAAGACTTCCTACGAGCAGTACTTC. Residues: CASSLEGKTSYEQYF.

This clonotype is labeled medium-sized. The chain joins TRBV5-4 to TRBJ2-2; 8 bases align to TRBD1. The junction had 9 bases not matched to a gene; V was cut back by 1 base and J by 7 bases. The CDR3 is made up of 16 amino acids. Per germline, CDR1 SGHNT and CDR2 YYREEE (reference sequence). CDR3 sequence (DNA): TGTGCCAGCAGCTTGCCAGGGGGCGCAATTGGCGGGGAGCTGTTTTTT. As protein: CASSLPGGAIGGELFF.

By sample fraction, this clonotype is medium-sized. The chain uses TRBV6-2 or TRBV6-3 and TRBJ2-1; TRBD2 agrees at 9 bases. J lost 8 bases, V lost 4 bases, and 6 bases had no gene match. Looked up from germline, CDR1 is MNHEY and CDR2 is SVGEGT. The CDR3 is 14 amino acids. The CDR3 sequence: CASSFSGGVYEQFF. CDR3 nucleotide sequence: TGTGCCAGCAGTTTTAGCGGGGGTGTATATGAGCAGTTCTTC.

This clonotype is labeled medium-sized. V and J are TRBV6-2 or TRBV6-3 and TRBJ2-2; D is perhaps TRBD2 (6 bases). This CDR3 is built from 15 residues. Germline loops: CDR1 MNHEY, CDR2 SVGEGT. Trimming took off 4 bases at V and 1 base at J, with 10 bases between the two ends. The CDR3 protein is CASSSPGLNTGELFF. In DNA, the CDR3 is TGTGCCAGCAGTTCACCGGGACTGAACACCGGGGAGCTGTTTTTT.

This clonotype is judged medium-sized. In DNA, the CDR3 is TGTGCCAGCAGTTTAGACACCTATAACACTGAAGCTTTCTTT. It is translated as CASSLDTYNTEAFF. V is TRBV5-5 and J is TRBJ1-1; D unresolved. From germline, CDR1 is SGHKS and CDR2 YYEKEE (reference sequence). The CDR3 sequence is 14 residues long. V lost 5 bases, J lost 2 bases, and 13 bases lay in between.